This record looks at one TCR beta chain sequence and its context. This receptor's antigen is unknown. Sequence at one end of the junction differs from germline and may be a read error. This sample's time point label indicates: sample from adult after SARS-CoV-2 infection, after symptom onset. Two convalescent COVID-19 patients, sampled after symptom onset from adults with prior SARS-CoV-2 infection, were also TCR-sequenced for comparison. This sample was included in a study of T cell responses to AZD1222 COVID-19 vaccine (TCRdb year 2021). The study in broad terms: A total of about 230 trial participants underwent TCR sequencing, of whom about 200 received two doses of AZD1222 and 26 received two doses of the MenACWY control vaccine. Trial participants were enrolled by age into 18-55, 56-69 and 70-plus year subgroups, with roughly 150, 30 and 60 TCR-sequenced participants respectively.

Via the germline V gene, CDR1 is MDHEN and CDR2 SYDVKM. The CDR3, cysteine through phenylalanine, is 15 amino acids long. Just CDR3 DNA is preserved here, 45 bases in frame from base 1. The CDR3 regions of human TCRbeta chains were analyzed by immunosequencing. In the original analysis: TCRs in the repertoires were compared against a reference library of SARS-CoV-2-specific TCRs that had been generated with the MIRA antigen-specificity platform. Breadth was defined as the fraction of unique TCRs that were SARS-CoV-2-associated, and depth was defined as the fraction of total T cells that were SARS-CoV-2-associated. Each spike-specific TCR was assigned to its reactive spike region and to a CD4 or CD8 class using the MIRA data. Log10-transformed breadth and depth values were compared by one-way ANOVA with Sidak's multiple comparisons tests. This immuneACCESS table, as held by TCRdb, lists in-frame sequences with V and J called but not all clones. Of the missing ones, under half trace to an unresolved V gene in checked studies; the others have no known cause. D and trimming were read from the DNA, whereas the V and J calls and clone size are those reported in that table. The sample data list roughly 140,000 clones, and about 85% of these were observed just once. The top ten clonotypes cover 6.9% of the sample.

Study-level results and caveats: Because no day 14 peak-response samples were available, repertoires were characterized only after the peak T cell response. After two AZD1222 doses, spike-specific TCR breadth and depth were significantly higher than at day 0 and than in MenACWY recipients. The 56-69-year group was small, and its depth increase did not reach significance, likely because of low power. Vaccine-associated CD4 TCRs spanned the whole spike protein, with dominant responses in regions 160-218 and 743-854. Participants were mostly white British, with more females than males. The authors suggested clonal diversity may have been underestimated. Nearly half of unique spike-specific TCRs reportedly recognized epitopes outside regions mutated in the B.1.351 and B.1.1.7 variants. Conclusions about previously exposed vaccinees were limited because only six AZD1222 recipients were SARS-CoV-2 seropositive at baseline.

This sample comprised peripheral blood, obtained after recovery from COVID-19. This chain joins TRBV28 to TRBJ1-6, with the D segment identity uncertain. This sequence was found in an adult who had recovered from COVID-19. The sequenced DNA is TGTGCCAGCAGTACCCCGTCTAGCTATCATTCACCCCTCCACTTT. The resulting protein is CASSTPSSYHSPLHF.